Included here is one TCR beta chain sequence, with context. The antigen remains unidentified. The sample originates from a study of shared clonotypes between healthy human individuals. The healthy adult donors were HIV-negative and reported no recent acute infections or vaccinations. Each sorted subset replicate got 200 ng genomic DNA, approximately 27,000 genomes. Generated by immunoSEQ multiplex PCR, the TCRdb table keeps only in-frame clones and is missing some. The repertoire holds about 120,000 clones, about 70% seen once, with 24% in the top ten. Study-level points and caveats: Sharing across four donors was highest in naive CD4 (around 5%) and lowest in memory CD8 (around 0.4%). Relative to clonotypes present in all four donors, those not shared had lower generation probabilities.

The CDR3 is made up of 14 amino acids. The V gene lost 3 bases and the J gene lost 8 bases, with 14 bases spanning the gap. CDR1 is MGHDK and CDR2 is SYGVNS in the germline V gene. This TCR was sampled from a woman aged 25 to 39 in good health. This sequence joins TRBV25-1 and TRBJ2-1; tentatively, D is TRBD2 (6 bases). The sample was memory CD8+ T cells sorted from blood. Documented subset: CD45RO+ cells pooled with CCR7-negative TemRA cells. The CDR3 nucleotides read TGTGCCAGCAGTGAGACGGGAGTTCTGGATGAGCAGTTCTTC. It specifies CASSETGVLDEQFF. The complete variable domain, with remaining parts taken from reference TRBV25-1 and TRBJ2-1, reads EADIYQTPRYLVIGTGKKITLECSQTMGHDKMYWYQQDPGMELHLIHYSYGVNSTEKGDLSSESTVSRIRTEHFPLTLESARPSHTSQYLCASSETGVLDEQFFGPGTRLTVL.